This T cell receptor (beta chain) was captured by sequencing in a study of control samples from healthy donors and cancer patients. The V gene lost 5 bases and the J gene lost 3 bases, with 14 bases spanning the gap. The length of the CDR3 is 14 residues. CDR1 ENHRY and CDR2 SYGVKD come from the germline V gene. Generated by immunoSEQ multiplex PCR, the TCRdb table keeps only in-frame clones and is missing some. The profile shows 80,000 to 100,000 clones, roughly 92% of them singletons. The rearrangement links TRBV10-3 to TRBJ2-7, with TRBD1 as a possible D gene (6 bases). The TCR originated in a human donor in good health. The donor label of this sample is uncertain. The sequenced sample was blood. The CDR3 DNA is TGTGCCATCAGTACAGGGTCGCGGAGCTACGAGCAGTACTTC. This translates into CAISTGSRSYEQYF.